These 10 T cell receptor beta chains were all obtained from the same sample, sequenced in a study of blood T cell repertoires in COVID-19. Clones were sequenced by immunoSEQ multiplex PCR, and TCRdb holds only the in-frame ones, with some missing. Of 270,000 or so clones listed, 86% are singletons. Sequenced input: peripheral blood. The receptors come from a man aged 40-50 years with active or convalescent COVID-19.

The chain combines TRBV10-1 with TRBJ2-1; D not resolved. V was shortened by 4 bases and J by 7 bases, with 5 bases between the two germline ends. Germline lookup yields CDR1 WNHNN and CDR2 SYGVQD (reference sequence). The CDR3 consists of 11 residues. The CDR3 DNA sequence: TGCGCCAGCAGTGTGGAGAATGAGCAGTTCTTC. Translation: CASSVENEQFF.

The CDR3 loop reads CASSDGGGTNEQFF. CDR3 nucleotide sequence: TGCGCCAGCAGTGATGGCGGGGGGACTAATGAGCAGTTCTTC. The V gene is TRBV10-1, the J gene TRBJ2-1; TRBD2 matches at 8 bases. V lost 3 bases, J lost 7 bases, and 5 bases stayed unmatched. Germline values: CDR1 WNHNN, CDR2 SYGVQD (reference sequence). The CDR3 extends over 14 amino acids.

The J gene is TRBJ1-2, the V gene TRBV19; TRBD1 agrees at 7 bases. V lost 4 bases to trimming and J lost 0 bases; unmatched junction nucleotides: 2. Germline V gives CDR1 LNHDA, CDR2 SQIVND (reference sequence). This CDR3 contains 14 residues. The DNA of the CDR3 is TGTGCCAGTAGTACACAGGGGACTAACTATGGCTACACCTTC. Encoded protein: CASSTQGTNYGYTF. Full variable domain (remainder filled in from reference TRBV19 and TRBJ1-2): DGGITQSPKYLFRKEGQNVTLSCEQNLNHDAMYWYRQDPGQGLRLIYYSQIVNDFQKGDIAEGYSVSREKKESFPLTVTSAQKNPTAFYLCASSTQGTNYGYTFGSGTRLTVV.

This clone was found once. The CDR3 DNA reads as TGTGCCAGCAGCCCAATTGCTAGCGGGGGGTACGAGACCCAGTACTTC. This gives the protein CASSPIASGGYETQYF. This chain connects TRBV5-5 to TRBJ2-5; 11 bases agree with TRBD2. Trimming removed 4 bases from V and 5 bases from J; junction bases left unmatched: 10. The V gene's germline CDR1 is SGHKS and CDR2 YYEKEE (reference sequence). The CDR3 consists of 16 residues.

This clone was counted a single time. The junction shows a germline mismatch at one end, possibly a read error. The chain employs TRBV6-5 and TRBJ1-4; D is possibly TRBD1 (5 bases). The CDR3 consists of 14 residues. The V gene's germline CDR1 is MNHEY and CDR2 SVGAGI. CDR3 protein: CAGSKGTTNEKLFF. CDR3 DNA sequence: TGTGCCGGCAGTAAGGGGACAACTAATGAAAAACTGTTTTTT.

This rearrangement joins TRBV2 to TRBJ1-2; D ambiguous. This CDR3 contains 11 residues. The germline CDR1 and CDR2 sequences are SNHLY and FYNNEI. Between the trimmed V and J ends, which lost 8 bases and 4 bases, there was a span of 8 bases. CDR3 in DNA: TGTGCCAGCGGGCAGATCTATGGCTACACCTTC. As protein: CASGQIYGYTF.

The chain employs TRBV18 and TRBJ2-3; TRBD2 might be the D (6 bases). This CDR3 is built from 17 residues. CDR1 and CDR2 from the germline V gene are KGHSH and LQKENI. V was pared by 0 bases and J by 1 base, with 14 bases between. The CDR3 nucleotides read TGTGCCAGCTCACCACCTCGGGGCGGGAAGGGCACAGATACGCAGTATTTT. Protein product: CASSPPRGGKGTDTQYF. The full variable domain, rest sourced from reference TRBV18 and TRBJ2-3, is NAGVMQNPRHLVRRRGQEARLRCSPMKGHSHVYWYRQLPEEGLKFMVYLQKENIIDESGMPKERFSAEFPKEGPSILRIQQVVRGDSAAYFCASSPPRGGKGTDTQYFGPGTRLTVL.

This chain links TRBV6-5 with TRBJ1-6; possibly TRBD1 for D (5 bases). This CDR3 comprises 13 residues. Germline V lookup: CDR1 MNHEY, CDR2 SVGAGI. Trimming removed 7 bases at V and 5 bases at J, with 9 bases between. This CDR3 reads CASTRDNNSPLHF. CDR3 DNA sequence: TGTGCCAGCACCAGGGATAATAATTCACCCCTCCACTTT.

V gene TRBV7-6 combines with J gene TRBJ2-3; TRBD1 is a possible D gene (6 bases). Germline V gene sequence: CDR1 SGHVS, CDR2 FNYEAQ. Deletions cut 6 bases from V and 2 bases from J, with 12 bases between. CDR3 size: 14 residues. The CDR3 bases are TGTGCCAGCAGTCGCAGGGGCACCACAGATACGCAGTATTTT. This codes for CASSRRGTTDTQYF.

The rearrangement uses TRBV9 and TRBJ2-3; TRBD2 matches at 7 bases. The junction had 6 bases not matched to a gene; V was cut back by 0 bases and J by 5 bases. The germline V gene has CDR1 SGDLS and CDR2 YYNGEE. This CDR3 contains 15 residues. The DNA of the CDR3 is TGTGCCAGCAGCGTAGGATTGTCGGGGGGAGATACGCAGTATTTT. It yields the protein CASSVGLSGGDTQYF.